A selection of T cell receptor beta chains follows, all from one sample in a study of OX40 agonist ivuxolimab in advanced cancers. The repertoire was sequenced with immunoSEQ multiplex PCR; TCRdb's copy has only in-frame clones and lacks some. This repertoire shows around 100,000 clones, about 89% found once; its top ten account for approximately 0.16%. The source material was CD4+ or CD8+ T cells sorted from blood, sampled in a trial of the OX40 agonist ivuxolimab. The origin of the receptors is an adult with an advanced solid tumor such as melanoma, head and neck, liver or kidney cancer. Both conserved end residues are part of each CDR3. The order of the fields is D gene, clone size, V gene, J gene, CDR3 protein, CDR3 DNA. D genes are given only for firm matches. A row's size may be missing; if present it is once, few, many or a size class.

D: .
size: .
V: TRBV9
J: TRBJ1-1
CDR3: CASSVGSNTEAFF
DNA: TGTGCCAGCAGCGTAGGCAGCAACACTGAAGCTTTCTTT

D: TRBD2
size: .
V: TRBV5-6
J: TRBJ2-1
CDR3: CASSLGLAGRNEQFF
DNA: TGTGCCAGCAGCTTGGGGCTAGCGGGAAGAAATGAGCAGTTCTTC

D: TRBD1
size: .
V: TRBV5-1
J: TRBJ2-1
CDR3: CASSSDRGLINEQFF
DNA: TGCGCCAGCAGCTCCGACAGGGGGCTGATCAATGAGCAGTTCTTC

D: TRBD2
size: few
V: TRBV5-1
J: TRBJ2-3
CDR3: CASSLAGGRTDTQYF
DNA: TGCGCCAGCAGCTTAGCGGGGGGGCGCACAGATACGCAGTATTTT

D: .
size: .
V: TRBV6-1
J: TRBJ1-1
CDR3: CASSTGTNTEAFF
DNA: TGTGCCAGCAGCACAGGGACAAACACTGAAGCTTTCTTT

D: TRBD1
size: .
V: TRBV6-1
J: TRBJ2-7
CDR3: CASRRDRNYEQYF
DNA: TGTGCCAGCAGGCGGGACAGGAACTACGAGCAGTACTTC

D: TRBD2
size: .
V: TRBV7-9
J: TRBJ2-3
CDR3: CASSPSGVADTQYF
DNA: TGTGCCAGCAGCCCGAGCGGGGTCGCAGATACGCAGTATTTT

D: .
size: .
V: TRBV19
J: TRBJ2-3
CDR3: CASTVSPRDTQYF
DNA: TGTGCCAGTACTGTTTCCCCCCGAGATACGCAGTATTTT

D: .
size: .
V: TRBV4-1
J: TRBJ1-4
CDR3: CASSLVLTNEKLFF
DNA: TGCGCCAGCAGCTTAGTCCTAACTAATGAAAAACTGTTTTTT

D: TRBD1
size: .
V: TRBV6-1
J: TRBJ2-7
CDR3: CASSESQGVVEQYF
DNA: TGTGCCAGCAGTGAAAGTCAGGGGGTCGTCGAGCAGTACTTC

D: TRBD2
size: few
V: TRBV5-4
J: TRBJ2-1
CDR3: CASSFSGSALGEQFF
DNA: TGTGCCAGCAGCTTTAGCGGGAGCGCACTAGGGGAGCAGTTCTTC

D: .
size: once
V: TRBV30
J: TRBJ2-7
CDR3: CAWRPPGTVSSYEQYF
DNA: TGTGCCTGGCGACCCCCCGGGACGGTGAGCTCCTACGAGCAGTACTTC

D: .
size: once
V: TRBV6-5
J: TRBJ1-1
CDR3: CASSRIRSAGTEAFF
DNA: TGTGCCAGCAGTCGGATAAGATCAGCGGGCACTGAAGCTTTCTTT

D: .
size: .
V: TRBV30
J: TRBJ2-2
CDR3: CAWSVLGHNTGELFF
DNA: TGTGCCTGGAGTGTACTGGGACATAACACCGGGGAGCTGTTTTTT

D: TRBD1
size: .
V: TRBV5-1
J: TRBJ1-1
CDR3: CASSQPGQLNTEAFF
DNA: TGCGCCAGCAGCCAACCGGGACAGCTGAACACTGAAGCTTTCTTT

D: TRBD1
size: once
V: TRBV27
J: TRBJ2-4
CDR3: CASSLEGTGGEGAKNIQYF
DNA: TGTGCCAGCAGTTTAGAGGGGACAGGGGGCGAAGGGGCCAAAAACATTCAGTACTTC

D: TRBD2
size: .
V: TRBV6-1
J: TRBJ2-1
CDR3: CASSDHIGGSNEQFF
DNA: TGTGCCAGCAGCGACCACATCGGGGGGAGCAATGAGCAGTTCTTC

D: TRBD1
size: .
V: TRBV27
J: TRBJ2-6
CDR3: CASSPRQGTGANVLTF
DNA: TGTGCCAGCAGTCCACGACAGGGGACTGGGGCCAACGTCCTGACTTTC

D: TRBD1
size: few
V: TRBV19
J: TRBJ1-2
CDR3: CASRTTGGAFEGYTF
DNA: TGTGCCAGTAGGACGACAGGGGGCGCGTTCGAAGGCTACACCTTC

D: TRBD2
size: .
V: TRBV19
J: TRBJ2-1
CDR3: CASSMGIRGLAGLSSYNEQFF
DNA: TGTGCCAGTAGTATGGGTATTAGGGGACTAGCGGGGCTAAGCTCCTACAATGAGCAGTTCTTC

D: TRBD2
size: .
V: TRBV7-7
J: TRBJ2-1
CDR3: CASSQDSGGNEQFF
DNA: TGTGCCAGCAGCCAAGATAGCGGGGGGAATGAGCAGTTCTTC

D: .
size: .
V: TRBV5-1
J: TRBJ2-5
CDR3: CATHRAPQETQYF
DNA: TGCGCCACCCACCGGGCACCTCAAGAGACCCAGTACTTC

D: TRBD2
size: .
V: TRBV7-2
J: TRBJ2-7
CDR3: CASSLDSGGAYEQYF
DNA: TGTGCCAGCAGCTTAGACTCCGGGGGGGCCTACGAGCAGTACTTC

D: .
size: .
V: TRBV9
J: TRBJ1-3
CDR3: CASSVDGTGSGNTIYF
DNA: TGTGCCAGCAGCGTAGACGGTACAGGCTCTGGAAACACCATATATTTT

D: TRBD1
size: once
V: TRBV6-1
J: TRBJ1-2
CDR3: CASSRDRNYGYTF
DNA: TGTGCCAGCTCGAGGGACAGAAACTATGGCTACACCTTC

D: .
size: .
V: TRBV7-2
J: TRBJ1-3
CDR3: CASSPTAGSGNTIYF
DNA: TGTGCCAGCAGCCCAACGGCAGGGAGTGGAAACACCATATATTTT

D: TRBD2
size: once
V: TRBV7-3
J: TRBJ2-1
CDR3: CASSPSVASGSNEQFF
DNA: TGTGCCAGCAGCCCCAGTGTCGCTAGCGGGAGTAATGAGCAGTTCTTC

D: TRBD1
size: .
V: TRBV2
J: TRBJ1-2
CDR3: CASRTGEIYGYTF
DNA: TGTGCCAGTCGGACAGGGGAAATCTATGGCTACACCTTC